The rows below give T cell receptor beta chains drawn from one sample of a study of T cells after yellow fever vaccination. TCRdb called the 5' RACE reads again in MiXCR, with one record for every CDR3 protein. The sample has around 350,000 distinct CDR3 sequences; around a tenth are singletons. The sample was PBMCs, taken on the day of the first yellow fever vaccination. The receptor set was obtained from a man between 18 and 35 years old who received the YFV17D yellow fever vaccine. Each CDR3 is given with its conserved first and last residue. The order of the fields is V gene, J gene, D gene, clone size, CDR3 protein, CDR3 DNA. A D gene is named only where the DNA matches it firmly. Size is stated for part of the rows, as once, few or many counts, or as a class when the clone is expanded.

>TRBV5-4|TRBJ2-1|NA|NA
CASSLAGTREFF
TGTGCCAGCAGCTTGGCGGGGACGAGGGAGTTCTTC
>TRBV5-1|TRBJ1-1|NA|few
CASREGRTNTEAFF
TGCGCCAGCAGGGAGGGACGTACGAACACTGAAGCTTTCTTT
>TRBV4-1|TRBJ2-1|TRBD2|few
CASSQVVAGGPYEQFF
TGCGCCAGCAGCCAAGTGGTGGCGGGGGGGCCCTATGAGCAGTTCTTC
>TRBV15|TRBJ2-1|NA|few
CATSAGVLGNEQFF
TGTGCCACCAGCGCAGGGGTTCTGGGCAATGAGCAGTTCTTC
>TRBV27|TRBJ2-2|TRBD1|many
CASSLSRQGYAGELFF
TGTGCCAGCAGTTTATCGAGACAGGGGTACGCCGGGGAGCTGTTTTTT
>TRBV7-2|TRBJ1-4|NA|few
CASSFQSSNEKLFF
TGTGCCAGCAGCTTTCAGTCTTCTAATGAAAAACTGTTTTTT
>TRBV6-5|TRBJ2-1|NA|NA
CASSYFRLGEQFF
TGTGCCAGCAGTTACTTTAGGTTGGGGGAGCAGTTCTTC
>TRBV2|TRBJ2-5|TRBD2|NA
CASSVGTSRKQETQYF
TGTGCCAGCAGTGTGGGGACTAGCCGTAAACAAGAGACCCAGTACTTC
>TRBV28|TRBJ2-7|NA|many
CASSLSGLVVYF
TGTGCCAGCAGTTTGTCGGGACTCGTAGTATACTTC
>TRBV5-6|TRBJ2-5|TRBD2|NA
CASSLQLAVWETQYF
TGTGCCAGCAGCTTACAACTAGCGGTCTGGGAGACCCAGTACTTC
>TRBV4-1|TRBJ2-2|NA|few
CASSQSVAWRGELFF
TGCGCCAGCAGCCAATCGGTAGCGTGGCGCGGGGAGCTGTTTTTT
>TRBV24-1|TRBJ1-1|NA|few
CATSEGGTEAFF
TGTGCCACCAGTGAGGGAGGCACTGAAGCTTTCTTT
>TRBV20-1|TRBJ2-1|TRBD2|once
CSARSLAGGDNDNEQFF
TGCAGTGCTAGGTCCCTAGCGGGGGGCGACAACGACAATGAGCAGTTCTTC
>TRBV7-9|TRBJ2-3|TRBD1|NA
CATTGGLTDTQYF
TGTGCCACTACAGGGGGATTAACAGATACGCAGTATTTT